This TCR beta chain was profiled in a study of shared clonotypes between healthy human individuals. About the research overall: For every donor, three CD4 naive, three CD4 memory, two CD8 naive and one CD8 memory plates were used. Findings of the study overall: Tissues were not sampled, only blood, and their repertoires likely differ.

Only one count was recorded for this clone. Its target is unknown. Germline V gene data show CDR1 as SEHNR and CDR2 as FQNEAQ (reference sequence). The V end was cut by 1 base, the J end by 7 bases, with 25 bases between. This CDR3 region has 18 residues. Replicate PCRs run on sorted subsets employed roughly 180 ng DNA, roughly 30,000 T cell genomes. Some clones are missing from TCRdb's copy, which holds only in-frame ones; the method was immunoSEQ multiplex PCR. The sample contains a few hundred thousand clones, about 96% of which appear only once. Sequenced material: memory CD8+ T cells sorted from blood. Sample subset: CD45RO+ cells pooled with CCR7-negative TemRA cells. The chain employs TRBV7-9 and TRBJ1-1, with TRBD1 as a possible D gene (5 bases). The TCR comes from a man in his thirties or forties in good health. The CDR3 loop is CASSLGPRDPITQREAFF. The CDR3, as DNA: TGTGCCAGCAGCTTAGGGCCCCGGGACCCAATAACTCAACGTGAAGCTTTCTTT.